This T cell receptor beta chain was sequenced during a study of blood T cell repertoires in COVID-19. Data came from immunoSEQ multiplex PCR; TCRdb stores just in-frame clones and leaves some out. The repertoire consists of 310,000 or so clones, with 87% occurring once and the leading ten covering 8% to 9%. The germline V gene encodes CDR1 SGHRS and CDR2 YFSETQ. The CDR3 consists of 17 residues. V was clipped by 2 bases and J by 4 bases; unmatched bases: 8. Sequencing was done on a sample of PBMCs or T cells enriched from blood (not recorded which). The sequence was collected from a woman under 30 who had recovered from COVID-19. This rearrangement joins TRBV5-1 to TRBJ2-1; 11 bases are a match to TRBD2. CDR3 loop: CASSFGGLAGGYNEQFF. The CDR3 DNA reads TGCGCCAGCAGCTTCGGTGGGCTAGCGGGGGGATACAATGAGCAGTTCTTC.